Listed below are T cell receptor beta chains from one sample, sequenced in a study of T cells in Graves' hyperthyroidism and ophthalmopathy. TCRdb passed the multiplex PCR reads through MiXCR, listing each CDR3 protein once. The sample gives hundreds of thousands of distinct CDR3 sequences, 14% of which show up once; roughly 10% is in the top ten. The sample taken for sequencing was blood. The receptors derive from a woman between 18 and 29 years old with Graves' hyperthyroidism. CDR3s include the opening cysteine and the closing phenylalanine or tryptophan. Fields, in order: V gene, D gene, CDR3 length, J gene, clone size, CDR3 protein, CDR3 DNA. D genes are given only for firm matches. Clone size is stated in some rows and not others, as once, few, many or a class when expanded.

TRBV6-1	-	14	TRBJ1-5	-	CASLRGRGNQPQHF	TGTGCCAGCTTGAGGGGCAGGGGCAATCAGCCCCAGCATTTT
TRBV2	-	15	TRBJ1-5	many	CASSAYFAGNQPQHF	TGTGCCAGCAGTGCTTATTTCGCGGGAAATCAGCCCCAGCATTTT
TRBV20-1	-	12	TRBJ2-5	few	CSARDRAALMHF	TGCAGTGCTAGAGATCGGGCCGCACTTATGCACTTC
TRBV7-9	-	14	TRBJ2-1	many	CASSLTVSYNEQFF	TGTGCCAGCAGCTTAACGGTCTCCTACAATGAGCAGTTCTTC
TRBV20-1	-	13	TRBJ1-1	-	CSARDWSYTEAFF	TGCAGTGCTAGAGATTGGAGTTACACTGAAGCTTTCTTT
TRBV6-1	-	12	TRBJ2-7	-	CASSRGRFEQNF	TGTGCCAGCAGTAGGGGTCGGTTCGAGCAGAACTTC
TRBV29-1	-	12	TRBJ2-5	many	CSVVTTQETQYF	TGCAGCGTTGTTACTACCCAAGAGACCCAGTACTTC
TRBV2	-	13	TRBJ2-5	many	CASRRSSVRTQYF	TGTGCCAGCAGGAGGAGTAGCGTGCGGACCCAGTACTTC
TRBV24-1	-	14	TRBJ1-2	many	CATSDLTEDYGYTF	TGTGCCACCAGTGATCTGACGGAGGACTATGGCTACACCTTC
TRBV10-3	TRBD2	15	TRBJ2-1	few	CAISESGLAGDEQFF	TGTGCCATCAGTGAGAGTGGACTAGCGGGAGATGAGCAGTTCTTC
TRBV4-1	TRBD1	16	TRBJ1-1	few	CASRRGTGGPYTEAFF	TGCGCCAGCAGGCGCGGGACAGGGGGGCCTTACACTGAAGCTTTCTTT
TRBV27	-	15	TRBJ2-7	-	CASSLGRGGTYEQYF	TGTGCCAGCAGTTTAGGTAGGGGGGGAACCTACGAGCAGTACTTC
TRBV5-1	-	15	TRBJ2-4	-	CASRSEALAKNIQYF	TGCGCCAGCAGGTCGGAGGCACTAGCCAAAAACATTCAGTACTTC
TRBV2	-	14	TRBJ1-5	many	CASSAWGAEQPQHF	TGTGCCAGCAGCGCATGGGGGGCTGAACAGCCCCAGCATTTT
TRBV19	-	18	TRBJ1-5	many	CASSIDRYVTGRVQPQHF	TGTGCCAGTAGTATAGATCGGTATGTAACAGGAAGAGTTCAGCCCCAGCATTTT
TRBV24-1	TRBD1	15	TRBJ2-1	few	CATSDFDRDGNEQFF	TGTGCCACCAGTGATTTCGACAGGGACGGCAATGAGCAGTTCTTC
TRBV4-1	TRBD1	15	TRBJ2-7	few	CASSQGTGDSYEQYF	TGCGCCAGCAGCCAAGGGACAGGGGACTCCTACGAGCAGTACTTC
TRBV4-1	TRBD2	15	TRBJ2-2	-	CASSQGASGRGELFF	TGCGCCAGCAGCCAAGGGGCTAGCGGGAGAGGGGAGCTGTTTTTT